This T cell receptor (beta chain) was recorded in a study of OX40 agonist ivuxolimab in advanced cancers. The CDR3 runs to 16 residues. The trim removed 5 bases at V and 3 bases at J, leaving 8 bases unmatched. The germline V gene has CDR1 SGHNT and CDR2 YENEEA. Data came from immunoSEQ multiplex PCR; TCRdb stores just in-frame clones and leaves some out. The sample lists 96,000 or so clones, roughly 87% occurring once. This chain uses TRBV11-3 with TRBJ2-2, with TRBD2 identical over 8 bases. This sample comprised CD4+ or CD8+ T cells sorted from blood, obtained in a trial of the OX40 agonist ivuxolimab. The sequence derives from an adult with an advanced solid tumor such as melanoma, head and neck, liver or kidney cancer. The CDR3 loop reads CASSPPTAGDTGELFF. DNA of the CDR3: TGTGCCAGCAGCCCCCCAACAGCGGGAGACACCGGGGAGCTGTTTTTT.